This T cell receptor beta chain was profiled in a study of blood T cell repertoires in COVID-19 (TCRdb year 2020). In the study overall: The collaborator samples originated in the United States, Italy and Spain and spanned the acute and convalescent phases of COVID-19. The material from the prospective study consisted of cDNA or gDNA derived from T cells, B-cell-depleted T cells, or PBMCs. The dataset comprised deeply sampled blood TCRbeta repertoires from subjects exposed to, actively infected with, or recovered from COVID-19. The repertoires were released in a freely available public database intended as a resource for research on the immune response to SARS-CoV-2. The samples were drawn from two sources: the first 160 participants of the ongoing ImmuneRACE study, and approximately 1,300 subjects contributed by 6 global collaborators. The sample metadata nearly always contained a de-identified subject ID, COVID-19 status, age in years and sex. Where available, HLA class I and class II types were obtained from metadata supplied by the sample provider rather than from assay-based typing. Beyond this particular receptor, the publication reports: Clinical and demographic metadata were provided uncurated, with the amount varying by source and participant.

The CDR3 sequence holds 13 residues, the cysteine and phenylalanine included. The CDR3 DNA has 39 bases and is translated from base 1. V lost 4 bases and J lost 5 bases; the stretch between them is 10 bases long. The germline V gene encodes CDR1 SGDLS and CDR2 YYNGEE. This clone was observed a handful of times. The specificity of this receptor is unknown. No much larger clonotype is one base removed from it; base qualities were not supplied. Whole blood was collected in K2EDTA tubes by collaborating institutions according to the institutions' own protocols. For TCRbeta analysis, collaborator samples were shipped as frozen whole blood, as isolated PBMCs, or as DNA extracted from either sample type. TCRbeta CDR3 regions were amplified from genomic DNA using the immunoSEQ Assay, a bias-controlled multiplex PCR. The authors' pipeline ran thus. Nucleated cell counts per sample were estimated from amplification of reference gene primers within the assay. To quantify the absolute abundance of each unique TCRbeta CDR3 rearrangement, sequence reads were collapsed and filtered. For each sample, productive Simpson clonality was calculated by taking the square root of Simpson's diversity index across productive rearrangements. Sourced from immuneACCESS, this table was stored by TCRdb with only in-frame sequences that have V and J called. A share of the clones is absent; for the studies checked, an unresolved V gene accounts for under half, and the remainder has no known explanation. D and trimming come from the DNA, and the V and J calls and clone size come from that table. The sample table lists roughly 170,000 clones, 60% to 80% of them with a count of one. The ten top clones hold 26% of the sample.

This chain joins TRBV9 to TRBJ2-1, with the D gene too uncertain to name. The sequenced sample consisted of peripheral blood. The sequence came from a woman in her seventies with acute or convalescent COVID-19. In nucleotides, the sequence is TGTGCCAGCAGCTACTCTAGTAACAATGAGCAGTTCTTC. Translated, this is CASSYSSNNEQFF.